The source of this T cell receptor beta chain is a study of T-cell memory formation after mild COVID-19. Study background: Largely donor-specific TCR clusters were found. Study-level findings and limits: Largely, contracting CD4+ clones fell within CM and EM, and contracting CD8+ clones within EMRA.

TCRdb passed the 5' RACE reads through MiXCR, listing each CDR3 protein once. The sample has about 180,000 distinct CDR3 sequences; roughly 17% are singletons. About this clonotype: The antigen is undetermined.

Trimming removed 4 bases from V and 7 bases from J; junction bases left unmatched: 8. The CDR3 loop spans 14 amino acids. Germline CDR1 SGHRS, CDR2 YFSETQ. Input material: PBMCs or a T cell subset sorted from them (not recorded which). The rearrangement links TRBV5-1 to TRBJ2-1; 7 nucleotides agree with TRBD2. The sequence came from an adult woman who had mild COVID-19 (a few samples of this study predate the infection). Cell type and time point are not known. Here the CDR3 reads CASSPQRGGNEQFF. The CDR3 DNA follows: TGCGCCAGCAGCCCCCAGCGGGGAGGTAATGAGCAGTTCTTC.